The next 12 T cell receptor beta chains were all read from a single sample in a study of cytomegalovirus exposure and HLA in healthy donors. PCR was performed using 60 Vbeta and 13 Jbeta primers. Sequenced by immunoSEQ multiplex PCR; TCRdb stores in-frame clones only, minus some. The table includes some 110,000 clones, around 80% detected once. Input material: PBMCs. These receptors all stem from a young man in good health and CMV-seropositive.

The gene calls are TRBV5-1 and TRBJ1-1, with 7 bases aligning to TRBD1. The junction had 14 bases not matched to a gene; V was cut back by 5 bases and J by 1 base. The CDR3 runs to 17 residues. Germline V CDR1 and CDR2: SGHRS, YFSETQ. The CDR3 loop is CASRLGDTGASNTEAFF. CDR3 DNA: TGCGCCAGCAGACTGGGGGATACAGGGGCCTCGAACACTGAAGCTTTCTTT.

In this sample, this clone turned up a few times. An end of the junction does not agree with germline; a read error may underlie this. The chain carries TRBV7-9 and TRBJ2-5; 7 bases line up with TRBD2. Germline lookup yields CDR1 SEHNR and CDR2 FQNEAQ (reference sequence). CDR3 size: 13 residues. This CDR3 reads CSSRTGGWETQYF. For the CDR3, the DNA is TGTTCCAGCAGGACGGGGGGATGGGAGACCCAGTACTTC.

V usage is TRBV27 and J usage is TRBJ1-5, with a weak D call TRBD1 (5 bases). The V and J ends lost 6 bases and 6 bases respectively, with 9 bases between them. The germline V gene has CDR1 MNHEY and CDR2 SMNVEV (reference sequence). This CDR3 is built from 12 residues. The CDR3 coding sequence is TGTGCCAGCAGCAGGGAGGGTCAGCCCCAGCATTTT. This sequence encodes CASSREGQPQHF.

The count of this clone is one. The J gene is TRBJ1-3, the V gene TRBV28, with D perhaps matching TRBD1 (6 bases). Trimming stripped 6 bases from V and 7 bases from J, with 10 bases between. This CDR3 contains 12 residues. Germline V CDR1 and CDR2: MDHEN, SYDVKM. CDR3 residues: CASSDRWNTIYF. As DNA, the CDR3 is TGTGCCAGCAGCGACAGGTGGAACACCATATATTTT.

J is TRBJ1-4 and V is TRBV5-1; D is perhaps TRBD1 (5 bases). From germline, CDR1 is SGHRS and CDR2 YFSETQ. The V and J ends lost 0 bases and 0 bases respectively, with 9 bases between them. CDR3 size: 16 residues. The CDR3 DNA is TGCGCCAGCAGCTTGGCTACAGGCTCAACTAATGAAAAACTGTTTTTT. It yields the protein CASSLATGSTNEKLFF.

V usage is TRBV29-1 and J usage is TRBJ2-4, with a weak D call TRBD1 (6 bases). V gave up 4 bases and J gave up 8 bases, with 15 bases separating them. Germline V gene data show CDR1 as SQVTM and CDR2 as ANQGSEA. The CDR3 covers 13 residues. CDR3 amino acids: CSVVVGGRDIQYF. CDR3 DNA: TGCAGCGTTGTGGTAGGGGGTCGGGACATTCAGTACTTC.

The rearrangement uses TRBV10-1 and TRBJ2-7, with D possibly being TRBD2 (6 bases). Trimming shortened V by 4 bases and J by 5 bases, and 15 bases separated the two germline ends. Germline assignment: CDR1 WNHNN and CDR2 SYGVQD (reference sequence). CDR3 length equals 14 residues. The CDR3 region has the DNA TGCGCCAGCAGTGCCTTGGAGGGCGTCCACGAGCAGTACTTC. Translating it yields CASSALEGVHEQYF.

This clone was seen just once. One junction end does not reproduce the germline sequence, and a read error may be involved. The CDR3 is CASSDSTQGGELFF. The CDR3 bases are TGTGCCAGCAGTGACTCGACACAGGGCGGGGAGCTGTTTTTT. The J gene is TRBJ2-2, the V gene TRBV6-5; D might be TRBD1 (6 bases). Germline CDR1 and CDR2: MNHEY and SVGAGI. The CDR3 sequence is 14 residues long.

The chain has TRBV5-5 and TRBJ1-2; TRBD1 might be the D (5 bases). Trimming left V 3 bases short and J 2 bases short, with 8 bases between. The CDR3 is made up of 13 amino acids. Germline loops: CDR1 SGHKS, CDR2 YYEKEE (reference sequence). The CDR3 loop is CASSSQGNYGYTF. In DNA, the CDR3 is TGTGCCAGCAGCTCTCAGGGCAACTATGGCTACACCTTC.

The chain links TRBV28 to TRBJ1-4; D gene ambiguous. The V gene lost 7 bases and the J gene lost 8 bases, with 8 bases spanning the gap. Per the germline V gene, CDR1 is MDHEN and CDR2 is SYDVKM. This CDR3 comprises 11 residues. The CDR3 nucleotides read TGTGCCAGCAACCGGAGAGAAAAACTGTTTTTT. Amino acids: CASNRREKLFF.

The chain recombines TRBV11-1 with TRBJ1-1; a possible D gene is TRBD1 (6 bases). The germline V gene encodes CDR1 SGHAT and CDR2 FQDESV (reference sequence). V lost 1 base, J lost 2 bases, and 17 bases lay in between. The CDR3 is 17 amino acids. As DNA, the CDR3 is TGTGCCAGCAGCTTAGGTCCGTCGACAGGCTTAAACACTGAAGCTTTCTTT. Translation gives CASSLGPSTGLNTEAFF.

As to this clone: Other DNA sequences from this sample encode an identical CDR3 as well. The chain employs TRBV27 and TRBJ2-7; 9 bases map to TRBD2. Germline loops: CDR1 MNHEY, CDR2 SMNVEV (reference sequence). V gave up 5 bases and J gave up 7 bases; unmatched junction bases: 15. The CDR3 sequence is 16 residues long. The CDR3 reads CASSLSGLAGPGEQYV. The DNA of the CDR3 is TGTGCCAGCAGTCTAAGTGGGCTAGCGGGACCTGGTGAGCAGTACGTC.